Listed below are T cell receptor beta chains from one sample, sequenced in a study of T-cell memory formation after mild COVID-19. TCRdb ran MiXCR on the 5' RACE reads and lists one entry per CDR3 protein. The sample has roughly 580,000 distinct CDR3 sequences; roughly 18% are singletons. Sequenced sample: PBMCs or a T cell subset sorted from them (not recorded which). All receptors derive from an adult woman who had mild COVID-19 (a few samples of this study predate the infection). Cell type and time point are not known. The CDR3 runs from the conserved cysteine through the conserved F or W. The order of the fields is V gene, J gene, D gene, clone size, CDR3 protein, CDR3 DNA. A D gene is named only where the DNA matches it firmly. Some rows mark clone size as missing; the rest say once, few, many or name a class of expanded clone.

TRBV4-1	TRBJ2-7	.	.	CASSQLVGSYEQYF	TGCGCCAGCAGCCAACTGGTGGGGAGCTACGAGCAGTACTTC
TRBV6-5	TRBJ1-5	TRBD1	few	CASRPRQGNQPQHF	TGTGCCAGCAGACCCCGACAGGGTAATCAGCCCCAGCATTTT
TRBV4-3	TRBJ1-4	.	few	CASSQDRSWGSSTNEKLFF	TGCGCCAGCAGCCAAGATCGGTCGTGGGGGAGTTCAACTAATGAAAAACTGTTTTTT
TRBV18	TRBJ1-5	.	.	CASSPGDHSNQPQHF	TGTGCCAGCTCACCGGGAGACCATAGCAATCAGCCCCAGCATTTT
TRBV5-1	TRBJ1-2	TRBD1	few	CASSPGDSRFYGYTF	TGCGCCAGCAGCCCTGGGGACAGCCGATTCTATGGCTACACCTTC
TRBV7-9	TRBJ2-1	.	.	CASRKLEGKSYNEQFF	TGTGCCAGCAGGAAACTGGAGGGCAAGTCCTACAATGAGCAGTTCTTC
TRBV6-1	TRBJ2-7	.	.	CASSEVRRGYEQYF	TGTGCCAGCAGTGAAGTAAGACGAGGGTACGAGCAGTACTTC
TRBV20-1	TRBJ1-1	TRBD1	few	CSAWDSVNTEAFF	TGCAGTGCTTGGGACAGCGTGAACACTGAAGCTTTCTTT
TRBV3-1	TRBJ2-5	TRBD2	.	CASSRLAGSQETQYF	TGTGCCAGCTCCCGACTAGCGGGATCCCAAGAGACCCAGTACTTC
TRBV7-3	TRBJ1-1	.	.	CASSLSSNGEAFF	TGTGCCAGCAGCTTAAGTTCGAATGGTGAAGCTTTCTTT
TRBV5-1	TRBJ1-5	.	.	CASSLAPDQPQHF	TGCGCCAGCAGCTTGGCCCCGGATCAGCCCCAGCATTTT
TRBV10-3	TRBJ1-5	.	few	CAISGDSNQPQHF	TGTGCCATCAGCGGGGACAGCAATCAGCCCCAGCATTTT
TRBV29-1	TRBJ1-2	TRBD1	.	CSVGDSIYGYTF	TGCAGCGTTGGGGACAGCATCTATGGCTACACCTTC
TRBV7-2	TRBJ1-2	.	few	CASSSEGGQGVYGYTF	TGTGCCAGCAGCTCCGAGGGTGGCCAGGGAGTCTATGGCTACACCTTC
TRBV5-1	TRBJ2-1	TRBD1	.	CASSLEDRGREQFF	TGCGCCAGCAGCTTGGAAGACAGGGGGCGTGAGCAGTTCTTC
TRBV24-1	TRBJ2-1	TRBD2	.	CATSDFRGRGEQFF	TGTGCCACCAGTGATTTTCGCGGGAGAGGTGAGCAGTTCTTC
TRBV20-1	TRBJ2-1	TRBD2	few	CSACSSGSYNEQFF	TGCAGTGCTTGTTCTAGCGGCTCCTACAATGAGCAGTTCTTC
TRBV20-1	TRBJ2-3	TRBD2	.	CSARRSSGKDTQYF	TGCAGTGCTAGACGGAGTAGCGGGAAAGATACGCAGTATTTT
TRBV12-3/TRBV12-4	TRBJ2-5	TRBD1	.	CASSSGTGAWETQYF	TGTGCCAGCAGTTCGGGGACAGGGGCATGGGAGACCCAGTACTTC
TRBV19	TRBJ2-2	.	.	CASSRPENTGELFF	TGTGCCAGTAGCCGGCCAGAGAACACCGGGGAGCTGTTTTTT
TRBV5-6	TRBJ2-1	TRBD2	few	CASSLVVLAGSSYNEQFF	TGTGCCAGCAGCTTGGTGGTACTAGCGGGTAGCTCCTACAATGAGCAGTTCTTC
TRBV19	TRBJ1-2	.	few	CASSIENRSYGYTF	TGTGCCAGTAGTATAGAAAACAGATCCTATGGCTACACCTTC
TRBV19	TRBJ2-1	.	few	CASSDGAYNEQFF	TGTGCCAGTAGTGACGGAGCCTACAATGAGCAGTTCTTC
TRBV2	TRBJ2-7	TRBD1	.	CASTGQGPYYEQYF	TGTGCCAGCACCGGACAGGGGCCCTACTACGAGCAGTACTTC
TRBV4-2	TRBJ2-7	TRBD2	.	CASSRRSGGLMGEQYF	TGTGCCAGCAGCCGAAGAAGCGGGGGCCTCATGGGAGAGCAGTACTTC
TRBV20-1	TRBJ2-1	.	.	CSAPTPTYNEQFF	TGCAGTGCCCCGACGCCAACCTACAATGAGCAGTTCTTC
TRBV7-2	TRBJ2-1	TRBD2	few	CASRIAGDNEQFF	TGTGCCAGCAGAATAGCGGGGGACAATGAGCAGTTCTTC
TRBV5-6	TRBJ2-5	.	few	CASSLAQVRGTQYF	TGTGCCAGCAGCTTAGCACAGGTCCGGGGGACCCAGTACTTC
TRBV5-1	TRBJ1-1	TRBD1	.	CASSLAGTGSEAFF	TGCGCCAGCAGCTTGGCCGGGACAGGGAGTGAAGCTTTCTTT
TRBV6-1	TRBJ2-5	.	.	CASSQQGAETQYF	TGTGCCAGCAGTCAGCAGGGTGCCGAGACCCAGTACTTC
TRBV7-9	TRBJ1-5	TRBD1	many	CATSGTGANQPQHF	TGTGCCACCTCAGGCACAGGGGCCAATCAGCCCCAGCATTTT
TRBV7-2	TRBJ2-6	.	.	CASSPPSGGANVLTF	TGTGCCAGCAGCCCACCGTCTGGTGGGGCCAACGTCCTGACTTTC
TRBV29-1	TRBJ2-3	.	many	CSVVGSTHTDTQYF	TGCAGCGTTGTGGGGAGCACTCACACAGATACGCAGTATTTT
TRBV4-1	TRBJ1-3	.	many	CASSQPRQATSSGNTIYF	TGCGCCAGCAGCCAACCCAGACAGGCGACGAGCTCTGGAAACACCATATATTTT
TRBV7-9	TRBJ2-3	TRBD1	once	CASNPGGWVDTQYF	TGTGCCAGCAACCCAGGGGGCTGGGTAGATACGCAGTATTTT
TRBV25-1	TRBJ2-3	TRBD1	few	CASSGGTGGSADTQYF	TGTGCCAGCAGTGGGGGGACAGGAGGGAGCGCAGATACGCAGTATTTT
TRBV27	TRBJ2-3	TRBD1	.	CASLKQGLGTDTQYF	TGTGCCAGCCTCAAACAGGGGCTGGGCACAGATACGCAGTATTTT
TRBV7-6	TRBJ2-2	.	.	CASSLGGTNGELFF	TGTGCCAGCAGCTTAGGAGGGACGAACGGGGAGCTGTTTTTT
TRBV5-1	TRBJ2-1	.	many	CASSLGTRNEQFF	TGCGCCAGCAGCTTGGGCACAAGGAATGAGCAGTTCTTC
TRBV9	TRBJ2-2	TRBD1	few	CASAKGATGELFF	TGTGCCAGCGCCAAGGGGGCTACCGGGGAGCTGTTTTTT
TRBV20-1	TRBJ2-7	.	.	CSARQGPGEQYF	TGCAGTGCTAGGCAGGGGCCGGGCGAGCAGTACTTC
TRBV7-2	TRBJ2-5	.	many	CASSSQAGETQYF	TGTGCCAGCAGCTCTCAGGCGGGGGAGACCCAGTACTTC